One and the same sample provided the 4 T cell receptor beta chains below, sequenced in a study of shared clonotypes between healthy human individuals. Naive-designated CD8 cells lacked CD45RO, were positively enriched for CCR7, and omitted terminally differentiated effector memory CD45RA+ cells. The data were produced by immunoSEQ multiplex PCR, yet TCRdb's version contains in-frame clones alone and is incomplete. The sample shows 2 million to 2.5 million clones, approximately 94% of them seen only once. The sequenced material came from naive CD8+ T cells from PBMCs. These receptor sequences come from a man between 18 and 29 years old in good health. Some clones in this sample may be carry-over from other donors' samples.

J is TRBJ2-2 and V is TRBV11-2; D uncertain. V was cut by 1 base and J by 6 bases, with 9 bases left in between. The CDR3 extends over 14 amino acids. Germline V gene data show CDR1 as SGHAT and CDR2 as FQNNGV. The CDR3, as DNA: TGTGCCAGCAGCTTAGTACCGGGCGCCGGGGAGCTGTTTTTT. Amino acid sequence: CASSLVPGAGELFF.

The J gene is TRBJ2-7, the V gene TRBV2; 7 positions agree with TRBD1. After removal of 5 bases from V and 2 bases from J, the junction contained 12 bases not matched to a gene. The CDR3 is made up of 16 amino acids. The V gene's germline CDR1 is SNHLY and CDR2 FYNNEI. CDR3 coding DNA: TGTGCCAGCAGTCCGTTAGGGACAGAATCGGCCTACGAGCAGTACTTC. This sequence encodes CASSPLGTESAYEQYF.

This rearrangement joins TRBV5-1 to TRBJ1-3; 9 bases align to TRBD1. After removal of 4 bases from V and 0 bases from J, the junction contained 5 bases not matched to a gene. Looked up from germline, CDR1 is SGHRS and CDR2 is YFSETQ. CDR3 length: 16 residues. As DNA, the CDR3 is TGCGCCAGCAGCCTGACAGGGGGTAACTCTGGAAACACCATATATTTT. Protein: CASSLTGGNSGNTIYF.

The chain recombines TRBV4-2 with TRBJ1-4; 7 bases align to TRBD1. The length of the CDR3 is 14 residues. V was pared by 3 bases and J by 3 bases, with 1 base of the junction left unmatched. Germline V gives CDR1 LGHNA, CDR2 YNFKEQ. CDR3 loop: CASSQTGSNEKLFF. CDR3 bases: TGTGCCAGCAGCCAGACAGGGTCTAATGAAAAACTGTTTTTT.